One and the same sample provided the 32 T cell receptor beta chains below, sequenced in a study of blood T cell repertoires in COVID-19 (dated by TCRdb to 2020 to 2021). The library was generated by the immunoSEQ multiplex PCR assay. Sourced from immuneACCESS, this table was stored by TCRdb with only in-frame sequences that have V and J called. A share of the clones is absent; for the studies checked, an unresolved V gene accounts for under half, and the remainder has no known explanation. Recorded for this sample are approximately 290,000 clones; 80% to 95% of them occurred a single time. Over 2% of the sample comes from the top ten. Material for sequencing was peripheral blood. All receptors derive from a woman aged 25-40 years with COVID-19, enrolled during active disease.

The chain couples TRBV19 to TRBJ1-2; D uncertain. V shed 1 base and J shed 4 bases, with 13 bases lying between them. The CDR3 totals 15 residues. Germline CDR1 and CDR2: LNHDA and SQIVND (reference sequence). The CDR3 sequence: CASSIVRLRTYGYTF. DNA for the CDR3: TGTGCCAGTAGTATAGTACGGTTGCGTACCTATGGCTACACCTTC.

V usage is TRBV2 and J usage is TRBJ2-3; TRBD2 matches 14 bases. CDR1 is SNHLY and CDR2 is FYNNEI in the germline V gene. The CDR3 covers 17 residues. The trim removed 5 bases at V and 3 bases at J, leaving 7 bases unmatched. The CDR3 nucleotides are TGTGCCAGCAGTATGGGGACTAGCGGGAGCTCTACAGATACGCAGTATTTT. Translation gives CASSMGTSGSSTDTQYF.

This clone was seen only a few times. Other DNA sequences in this sample translate to the same CDR3. The CDR3 sequence is CASSLEGQPSYEQYF. Here the CDR3 DNA reads TGCGCCAGCAGCTTGGAGGGACAGCCCTCCTACGAGCAGTACTTC. The rearrangement links TRBV5-1 to TRBJ2-7; TRBD1 agrees at 7 bases. The CDR3 runs to 15 residues. Germline V gene lookup returns CDR1 SGHRS and CDR2 YFSETQ. The ends lost 0 bases at V and 0 bases at J; junction bases unmatched: 3.

Turning to this clone: Additional DNA sequences in this sample encode the identical CDR3. The rearrangement joins TRBV6-5 to TRBJ1-4; D perhaps matches TRBD1 (6 bases). CDR3 size: 13 residues. CDR1 is MNHEY, CDR2 SVGAGI, per germline. Between the trimmed V and J ends, which lost 6 bases and 6 bases, there was a span of 11 bases. The DNA for the CDR3 is TGTGCCAGCAGGGACAGAGGGGATGAAAAACTGTTTTTT. Translation gives CASRDRGDEKLFF.

This chain uses TRBV9 with TRBJ1-6, with 9 bases aligning to TRBD1. The ends lost 1 base at V and 13 bases at J; junction bases unmatched: 6. The germline V gene encodes CDR1 SGDLS and CDR2 YYNGEE. The CDR3 runs to 14 residues. CDR3 in amino acids: CASSVTGQGSPLHF. CDR3 sequence (DNA): TGTGCCAGCAGCGTAACGGGACAGGGTTCCCCCCTCCACTTT. The whole variable domain, remainder taken from reference TRBV9 and TRBJ1-6, is DSGVTQTPKHLITATGQRVTLRCSPRSGDLSVYWYQQSLDQGLQFLIQYYNGEERAKGNILERFSAQQFPDLHSELNLSSLELGDSALYFCASSVTGQGSPLHFGNGTRLTVT.

This chain joins TRBV9 and TRBJ1-1, with TRBD1 matching 7 bases. This CDR3 is built from 14 residues. The trim removed 3 bases at V and 3 bases at J, leaving 5 bases unmatched. Germline V lookup: CDR1 SGDLS, CDR2 YYNGEE. CDR3 coding DNA: TGTGCCAGCAGCGCCCACAGGGGAGACACTGAAGCTTTCTTT. This codes for CASSAHRGDTEAFF.

The V gene is TRBV14, the J gene TRBJ2-1; perhaps TRBD2 as D (6 bases). This CDR3 comprises 15 residues. The V gene's germline CDR1 is SGHDN and CDR2 FVKESK. The germline V and J ends were trimmed by 4 bases and 2 bases, with 12 bases remaining between them. CDR3 in DNA: TGTGCCAGCAGCCGGAGGGTAGGCGCCTACAATGAGCAGTTCTTC. Residues: CASSRRVGAYNEQFF. The full variable domain, completed using reference TRBV14 and TRBJ2-1, is EAGVTQFPSHSVIEKGQTVTLRCDPISGHDNLYWYRRVMGKEIKFLLHFVKESKQDESGMPNNRFLAERTGGTYSTLKVQPAELEDSGVYFCASSRRVGAYNEQFFGPGTRLTVL.

CDR3 sequence (DNA): TGTGCCAGCAGCTTGGTAAGGGGGGGGAACACTGAAGCTTTCTTT. Residues: CASSLVRGGNTEAFF. The J gene is TRBJ1-1, the V gene TRBV5-4; D may be TRBD1 (6 bases). This CDR3 comprises 15 residues. Between the trimmed V and J ends, which lost 0 bases and 1 base, there was a span of 10 bases. CDR1 SGHNT and CDR2 YYREEE come from the germline V gene (reference sequence).

The chain employs TRBV25-1 and TRBJ2-1, with TRBD2 matching over 9 bases. Trimming took 5 bases from V and 4 from J; bases not matched to a gene: 15. Germline assignment: CDR1 MGHDK and CDR2 SYGVNS. The CDR3 length is 18 residues. The CDR3 region is CASSTRGREGGFYNEQFF. CDR3 coding DNA: TGTGCCAGCAGTACCCGAGGGCGGGAGGGTGGATTTTACAATGAGCAGTTCTTC.

V is TRBV5-1 and J is TRBJ1-2; unclear D gene. This CDR3 spans 15 amino acids. Germline lookup yields CDR1 SGHRS and CDR2 YFSETQ. V gave up 0 bases and J gave up 0 bases, with 9 bases separating them. DNA for the CDR3: TGCGCCAGCAGCTTGGAAGGAGACCCTAACTATGGCTACACCTTC. This encodes CASSLEGDPNYGYTF. Together with reference TRBV5-1 and TRBJ1-2, the CDR3 gives the full variable domain: KAGVTQTPRYLIKTRGQQVTLSCSPISGHRSVSWYQQTPGQGLQFLFEYFSETQRNKGNFPGRFSGRQFSNSRSEMNVSTLELGDSALYLCASSLEGDPNYGYTFGSGTRLTVV.

This chain uses TRBV28 with TRBJ2-2; 13 positions match TRBD2. CDR3 length equals 16 residues. Trimming took 5 bases from V and 2 from J; bases not matched to a gene: 2. The germline CDR1 and CDR2 sequences are MDHEN and SYDVKM. The CDR3 region is CASSGLAGDNTGELFF. The DNA for the CDR3 is TGTGCCAGCAGTGGACTAGCGGGAGACAACACCGGGGAGCTGTTTTTT.

The rearrangement joins TRBV11-2 to TRBJ2-3; 13 bases match TRBD2. In germline, CDR1 is SGHAT, CDR2 FQNNGV. The V segment lost 9 bases and the J segment 1 base; nucleotides outside the gene matches: 10. The CDR3 is made up of 17 amino acids. This CDR3 is CASRTSGRRGGTDTQYF. The CDR3 DNA sequence: TGTGCCAGTAGGACTAGCGGGAGACGAGGGGGCACAGATACGCAGTATTTT.

V gene TRBV6-1 combines with J gene TRBJ2-7; tentative D call: TRBD1 (5 bases). The ends were cut back, 1 base at V and 2 bases at J, with 18 bases in the middle. Germline V gene data show CDR1 as MNHNS and CDR2 as SASEGT. CDR3 length: 17 amino acids. The chain's CDR3 is CASSEGAGHPATYEQYF. DNA of the CDR3: TGTGCCAGCAGTGAAGGTGCAGGGCACCCTGCTACCTACGAGCAGTACTTC.

The chain has TRBV7-2 and TRBJ2-7; D is perhaps TRBD2 (6 bases). CDR3 size: 15 residues. The germline gives CDR1 SGHTA, CDR2 FQGNSA. Trimming shortened V by 4 bases and J by 0 bases, and 13 bases separated the two germline ends. The CDR3 reads CASSSIGSGSYEQYF. CDR3 coding DNA: TGTGCCAGCAGCTCCATCGGGAGTGGCTCCTACGAGCAGTACTTC.

This clone was picked up a small number of times. The genes are TRBV24-1 and TRBJ1-1, with 7 bases that match TRBD1. V shed 3 bases, J shed 5 bases, and the junction held 5 bases outside the gene matches. Per the germline V gene, CDR1 is KGHDR and CDR2 is SFDVKD. The CDR3 runs 14 residues. The CDR3 spells CATSDHRGETEAFF. CDR3 nucleotides: TGTGCCACCAGTGATCACAGGGGAGAGACTGAAGCTTTCTTT.

This rearrangement joins TRBV5-6 to TRBJ2-5, with 7 bases aligning to TRBD2. The V and J ends lost 3 bases and 5 bases, in that order; junction bases with no gene match: 10. The length of the CDR3 is 15 residues. Germline loops: CDR1 SGHDT, CDR2 YYEEEE. The CDR3 DNA sequence: TGTGCCAGCAGCTCGGGCGAGACTAGCTGGGAGACCCAGTACTTC. Amino acid sequence: CASSSGETSWETQYF.

This clone was counted a single time. This chain connects TRBV3-1 (or the pseudogene TRBV3-2) to TRBJ1-4; 9 nucleotides line up with TRBD1. The CDR3 loop spans 16 amino acids. CDR1 is LGHDT and CDR2 is YNNKEL in the germline V gene (reference sequence). The V and J ends lost 3 bases and 3 bases, in that order; junction bases with no gene match: 5. This CDR3 reads CASSQTGGRSNEKLFF. The CDR3 DNA reads TGTGCCAGCAGCCAGACAGGGGGGAGATCTAATGAAAAACTGTTTTTT.

J is TRBJ1-1 and V is TRBV23-1; 10 nucleotides match TRBD1. TRBV23-1 is an ORF for which the function is uncertain. There are 17 residues in the CDR3. Trimming removed 4 bases from V and 1 base from J; junction bases left unmatched: 9. The CDR3 bases are TGCGCCAGCAGTCCTCCGGGACAGGGGAGGCGGAACACTGAAGCTTTCTTT. Its protein is CASSPPGQGRRNTEAFF.

This clone was found a few times. The chain links TRBV29-1 to TRBJ1-2; D perhaps matches TRBD1 (5 bases). This CDR3 is built from 14 residues. Germline CDR1 is SQVTM and CDR2 is ANQGSEA. The V and J ends lost 6 bases and 7 bases respectively, with 21 bases between them. The CDR3 DNA reads TGCAGCGTGGCATTATCGGCCGGGAGGGGTGGCTACACCTTC. Protein: CSVALSAGRGGYTF.

V is TRBV18 and J is TRBJ2-7, with D possibly TRBD1 on 5 matching bases. The germline V gene encodes CDR1 KGHSH and CDR2 LQKENI. V was cut by 5 bases and J by 7 bases, with 12 bases left in between. This CDR3 is built from 12 residues. CDR3 nucleotide sequence: TGTGCCAGCTCAGCAGGGTTGGGGGAGCAGTACTTC. It yields the protein CASSAGLGEQYF. The whole variable domain, remainder taken from reference TRBV18 and TRBJ2-7, is NAGVMQNPRHLVRRRGQEARLRCSPMKGHSHVYWYRQLPEEGLKFMVYLQKENIIDESGMPKERFSAEFPKEGPSILRIQQVVRGDSAAYFCASSAGLGEQYFGPGTRLTVT.

The V and J genes are TRBV6-5 and TRBJ2-1; 14 nucleotides match TRBD2. Looked up from germline, CDR1 is MNHEY and CDR2 is SVGAGI. This CDR3 region has 13 residues. The junction had 2 bases not matched to a gene; V was cut back by 6 bases and J by 10 bases. The chain's CDR3 is CASSGTSGGEQFF. As DNA, the CDR3 is TGTGCCAGCAGCGGGACTAGCGGGGGCGAGCAGTTCTTC.

The V and J genes are TRBV19 and TRBJ2-7, with D perhaps TRBD1 (6 bases). CDR3 length: 11 residues. Trimming took off 5 bases at V and 6 bases at J, with 8 bases between the two ends. Germline values: CDR1 LNHDA, CDR2 SQIVND (reference sequence). The CDR3 DNA follows: TGTGCCAGTAGTGAAGGGGGCGAGCAGTACTTC. It translates to CASSEGGEQYF.

This clone has a handful of counts. The J gene is TRBJ2-1, the V gene TRBV5-4, with a weak D call TRBD2 (6 bases). This CDR3 comprises 15 residues. The V end was cut by 3 bases, the J end by 4 bases, with 14 bases between. Looked up from germline, CDR1 is SGHNT and CDR2 is YYREEE (reference sequence). This CDR3 is CASSWDSSAYNEQFF. The CDR3 coding sequence is TGTGCCAGCAGCTGGGACTCCTCGGCTTACAATGAGCAGTTCTTC.

The chain is built from TRBV7-9 and TRBJ2-1, with 7 bases lining up with TRBD2. Trimming at V came to 0 bases and at J to 12 bases, leaving 5 bases not matched to a gene. Germline V lookup: CDR1 SEHNR, CDR2 FQNEAQ (reference sequence). The CDR3 is made up of 13 amino acids. The chain's CDR3 is CASSLAVWEGQFF. The CDR3 DNA is TGTGCCAGCAGCTTAGCCGTATGGGAGGGGCAGTTCTTC.

A few counts support this clone. The chain links TRBV9 to TRBJ2-1; 9 bases align to TRBD2. This CDR3 comprises 16 residues. Germline CDR1 reads SGDLS; CDR2 reads YYNGEE. V lost 0 bases and J lost 7; bases outside the gene matches: 8. The DNA for the CDR3 is TGTGCCAGCAGCGTAGAGGGCGGGAGGGCCATAAATGAGCAGTTCTTC. This gives the protein CASSVEGGRAINEQFF. Full variable domain (remainder filled in from reference TRBV9 and TRBJ2-1): DSGVTQTPKHLITATGQRVTLRCSPRSGDLSVYWYQQSLDQGLQFLIQYYNGEERAKGNILERFSAQQFPDLHSELNLSSLELGDSALYFCASSVEGGRAINEQFFGPGTRLTVL.

The chain employs TRBV6-6 and TRBJ1-3, with TRBD1 matching over 7 bases. CDR1 is MNHNY and CDR2 is SVGAGI in the germline V gene (reference sequence). V was pared by 4 bases and J by 2 bases, with 2 bases of the junction left unmatched. This CDR3 region has 14 residues. The CDR3 here is CASSFGQAGNTIYF. In nucleotides, the CDR3 is TGTGCCAGCAGTTTCGGACAGGCTGGAAACACCATATATTTT.

J is TRBJ2-7 and V is TRBV2, with TRBD1 identical over 7 bases. Trimming at V came to 3 bases and at J to 4 bases, leaving 3 bases not matched to a gene. Germline V gene data show CDR1 as SNHLY and CDR2 as FYNNEI. The length of the CDR3 is 13 residues. CDR3: CASSEDRFYEQYF. CDR3 nucleotide sequence: TGTGCCAGCAGTGAGGACAGGTTTTACGAGCAGTACTTC.

The chain carries TRBV3-1 (or the pseudogene TRBV3-2) and TRBJ2-3; 12 bases match TRBD2. The CDR3 extends over 17 amino acids. CDR1 is LGHDT and CDR2 is YNNKEL in the germline V gene (reference sequence). J lost 3 bases, V lost 1 base, and 5 bases had no gene match. CDR3 region: CASSQVRTSGRTDTQYF. The CDR3 nucleotides read TGTGCCAGCAGCCAAGTAAGAACTAGCGGGAGGACAGATACGCAGTATTTT.

V usage is TRBV12-3 or TRBV12-4 and J usage is TRBJ2-1; TRBD1 might be the D (5 bases). V was trimmed by 3 bases and J by 7 bases, leaving 10 bases between them. This CDR3 spans 13 amino acids. CDR3 residues: CASSLSRVNEQFF. CDR3 nucleotides: TGTGCCAGCAGTTTGAGCAGGGTGAATGAGCAGTTCTTC.

This chain uses TRBV6-4 with TRBJ2-3, with 8 positions matching TRBD2. The germline V gene encodes CDR1 MRHNA and CDR2 SNTAGT. This CDR3 spans 14 amino acids. J was trimmed by 4 bases and V by 3 bases; bases with no gene match: 3. CDR3 DNA sequence: TGTGCCAGCAGTGAAGCGGGAGCCCCAGATACGCAGTATTTT. This encodes CASSEAGAPDTQYF.

The chain joins TRBV15 to TRBJ1-4; TRBD1 matches 11 bases. The CDR3 extends over 16 amino acids. CDR1 LNHNV and CDR2 YYDKDF come from the germline V gene (reference sequence). With V trimmed by 3 bases and J by 8 bases, 8 bases remained unmatched. CDR3 DNA: TGTGCCACCAGCAGGTCGTCCGGGACAGGGGGAGAAAAACTGTTTTTT. Translating it yields CATSRSSGTGGEKLFF.

The V gene is TRBV2, the J gene TRBJ1-1, with 11 nucleotides matching TRBD1. This CDR3 region has 15 residues. J was trimmed by 5 bases and V by 6 bases; bases with no gene match: 8. The germline gives CDR1 SNHLY, CDR2 FYNNEI. The CDR3 reads CASSRGQGAGTEAFF. CDR3 sequence (DNA): TGTGCCAGCAGCCGAGGACAGGGGGCAGGAACTGAAGCTTTCTTT.